This TCR beta chain appears in the sequencing data of a study of tissue T cells after allogeneic stem cell transplantation (dated by TCRdb to 2022 to 2024). Concerning the study at large: When multiple samples of a tissue existed, pathologist review of H&E sections prioritized samples with histologically apparent lymphocytes for sequencing. The study profiled TCR beta repertoires across many tissues from research autopsies of patients with and without GVHD, plus mouse models of GVHD. The human part of the study was a prospective observational study with no blinding and no randomization.

Reading the germline V gene gives CDR1 MDHEN and CDR2 SYDVKM. The CDR3 sequence holds 15 residues, the cysteine and phenylalanine included. Kept here is only the CDR3 DNA, which spans 45 bases and is read in frame from base 1. The germline V end is reduced by 3 bases and the J end by 8 bases; junction bases left unmatched: 6. Overall results and qualifications from the work: Which tissue TCRs were alloreactive or antigen-specific was not determined in the study, and some of the clones might have been host cells that persisted. A small and clinically heterogeneous patient cohort was studied, and sampling depth was acknowledged as a limitation. In both patients and mice, T cells from blood and spleen covered only a limited part of the TCR repertoire found in tissues. For the non-GVHD comparator patients, no blood samples were available. Within patients, how anatomically similar the tissues were was a key factor in shaping TCR repertoire composition, regardless of disease or transplant status. Only a few T cell clones appeared in more than one patient, yet motif-based clustering showed tissue-specific repertoire signatures that were shared between patients.

Libraries came from the immunoSEQ multiplex PCR assay. Adaptive Biotechnologies performed TCRbeta CDR3 sequencing at survey depth and reported CDR3 sequences, V/J genes, productive frequency, and template counts. TCR beta CDR3 regions were amplified from genomic DNA instead of RNA. Concerning the study's data processing: Jensen-Shannon divergence was used to quantify pairwise repertoire overlap between tissues, with a value of 1 indicating complete divergence and a value of 0 indicating identical repertoires. Tissues were grouped by single-linkage agglomerative hierarchical clustering of pairwise JSD values, and the clustering results were shown as dendrograms. GLIPH2 was run on all patient samples with simulation_depth 1000, kmer_min_depth 3 and cdr3_length_cutoff 8, and groups with more than two unique CDR3s were retained. A standardized tissue-overlap score extrapolated Jaccard GLIPH-group overlap across patients to a standard repertoire size of 1000 clones. Associations of diversity with clinical or experimental variables used linear mixed-effect models with tissue fixed effects and individual random effects. Sourced from immuneACCESS, this table was stored by TCRdb with only in-frame sequences that have V and J called. A share of the clones is absent; for the studies checked, an unresolved V gene accounts for under half, and the remainder has no known explanation. V and J calls and clone size are those listed in that table; D and trimming were worked out from the DNA. The sample table contains about 9,600 clones; only one count was recorded for 50% to 70% of them. Of the sample, 9% to 9.5% is held by the ten largest clones.

In light of the paper, this sample's time point label describes: human tissue collected at research (rapid) autopsy. Three non-HCT comparator patients with other cancers, who had at least five GI tract samples and no known GI disease at death, were retrospectively selected. After a median post-mortem interval of about 10 hours, the autopsy tissues collected included GI sites spanning esophagus to rectum, along with liver, skin and lymphoid organs including spleen. Autopsy specimens were bisected, with one portion flash-frozen in liquid nitrogen and the remainder formalin-fixed, and GI outer muscle layers were removed. Genomic DNA was extracted from frozen tissues using the Mag-Bind Blood & Tissue DNA HDQ 96 Kit on a Chemagic 360 or the DNeasy Blood & Tissue Kit. Because of concern about red blood cell contamination, extracted DNA was further purified using the Genomic DNA Clean & Concentrator-25 kit.

Worth noting for this clone: Its cognate antigen has yet to be identified. Per-base qualities were not stored, and no clone one base away is much larger.

Sequences were derived from tissue from the ileum, sampled at autopsy. The chain is encoded by TRBV28 joined to TRBJ2-1; TRBD2 fits 11 bases in the junction. The clonotype was recovered from a woman between 18 and 50 years old with breast cancer. The DNA reads TGTGCCAGCAGTTTGGTAATAGCGGGAGGGTATGAGCAGTTCTTC. Its protein product is CASSLVIAGGYEQFF.